This T cell receptor (beta chain) was identified during a study of cytomegalovirus exposure and HLA in healthy donors. Whole-study results and caveats: Per published accounts, TCR beta sequences correctly predicted the HLA-A and HLA-B alleles of most subjects. In a later analysis, HLA-associated beta chains showed higher expansion and lower generation probabilities than comparable chains. Later on, an analysis tied 15,000 to 20,000 TCR beta sequences to HLA alleles at 0.05 false discovery rate.

Per the germline V gene, CDR1 is LNHDA and CDR2 is SQIVND (reference sequence). The CDR3 spans 14 residues. V shed 6 bases and J 1 base; nucleotides not matched to a gene: 4. This clone was observed a single time. As yet, its antigen is unknown. PCR involved 60 Vbeta and 13 Jbeta primers. Some clones are missing from TCRdb's copy, which holds only in-frame ones; the method was immunoSEQ multiplex PCR. The data show 160,000 or so clones, roughly 90% seen once. The receptor's source is a woman under 30 in good health and CMV-seronegative. The material sequenced was PBMCs. The rearrangement uses TRBV19 and TRBJ1-1, with 8 nucleotides matching TRBD1. The CDR3 loop is CASRDREPNTEAFF. In nucleotides, the CDR3 is TGTGCCAGTAGGGACAGGGAGCCGAACACTGAAGCTTTCTTT.